The 10 T cell receptor beta chains listed next were all sequenced from one sample in a study of post-analysis software for immune sequencing data. These receptors have no known antigen. Study-level points and caveats: Controls showed lower frequencies than patients for five or six TRBV segments, and TRBV5-6, TRBV5-1 and TRBV20-1 were among these.

Each TCR beta cDNA library carried unique molecular identifiers. TCRdb itself ran the PCR reads through MiXCR, one entry per CDR3 protein. In the table there are about half a million distinct CDR3 sequences, roughly 45% of which are singletons. Sequenced input: blood. These receptors were collected from a girl aged 5 to 17 with multiple sclerosis.

This chain links TRBV5-1 with TRBJ2-7, with D maybe TRBD2 (6 bases). The CDR3 extends over 16 amino acids. CDR1 and CDR2 (germline): SGHRS, YFSETQ. Trimming removed 1 base from V and 0 bases from J, with 14 bases in between. In DNA form, the CDR3 reads TGCGCCAGCAGCTTGAGTGGGGGGTATAGCTCCTACGAGCAGTACTTC. Its protein is CASSLSGGYSSYEQYF.

The chain is built from TRBV29-1 and TRBJ1-2, with 7 bases lining up with TRBD1. Germline V gene lookup returns CDR1 SQVTM and CDR2 ANQGSEA. Trimming took 1 base from V and 5 from J; bases not matched to a gene: 4. The CDR3 extends over 13 amino acids. CDR3 sequence (DNA): TGCAGCGTTGAAGGAAGACAGGGATATGGCTACACCTTC. This translates into CSVEGRQGYGYTF.

The chain combines TRBV28 with TRBJ2-3, with a possible D match to TRBD2 (5 bases). The V end lost 4 bases, the J end lost 2 bases, and 16 bases lay between the germline ends. This CDR3 has 16 amino acids. The germline V gene has CDR1 MDHEN and CDR2 SYDVKM. The CDR3 reads CASSYHEGPSTDTQYF. CDR3 DNA sequence: TGTGCCAGCAGTTACCACGAGGGCCCCTCCACAGATACGCAGTATTTT.

The V gene is TRBV6-1, the J gene TRBJ1-2; 8 bases map to TRBD1. J gave up 7 bases and V 2 bases, and 6 bases lay outside the gene matches. The CDR3 totals 14 residues. The germline CDR1 and CDR2 sequences are MNHNS and SASEGT. In DNA, the CDR3 is TGTGCCAGCAGTGAACGTGGGACAGGTTTTGGCTACACCTTC. Amino acids: CASSERGTGFGYTF.

The rearrangement joins TRBV20-1 to TRBJ2-1; 11 positions agree with TRBD2. The CDR3 is 16 residues long. Looked up from germline, CDR1 is DFQATT and CDR2 is SNEGSKA (reference sequence). V shed 1 base and J 1 base; nucleotides not matched to a gene: 3. The CDR3 spells CSARVAGGPSYNEQFF. The CDR3, as DNA: TGCAGTGCTAGAGTAGCGGGAGGGCCGTCCTACAATGAGCAGTTCTTC.

Only a few counts were recorded for this clonotype. V usage is TRBV28 and J usage is TRBJ2-7, with D unclear. Germline CDR1 and CDR2: MDHEN and SYDVKM. V lost 4 bases, J lost 5 bases, and 15 bases lay in between. This CDR3 has 14 amino acids. CDR3 coding DNA: TGTGCCAGCAGTTCCCCTCCCACTGACAACGAGCAGTACTTC. Its protein is CASSSPPTDNEQYF. Full variable domain (outside the CDR3, taken from reference TRBV28 and TRBJ2-7): DVKVTQSSRYLVKRTGEKVFLECVQDMDHENMFWYRQDPGLGLRLIYFSYDVKMKEKGDIPEGYSVSREKKERFSLILESASTNQTSMYLCASSSPPTDNEQYFGPGTRLTVT.

V is TRBV4-2 and J is TRBJ2-5, with no clear D. Looked up from germline, CDR1 is LGHNA and CDR2 is YNFKEQ. Trimming took 0 bases from V and 5 from J, leaving 10 bases between them. This CDR3 is 14 amino acids long. The CDR3 sequence: CASSQEASSETQYF. CDR3 in DNA: TGTGCCAGCAGCCAAGAAGCTAGTTCCGAGACCCAGTACTTC.

The CDR3 DNA follows: TGTGCCAGCAGTGATTTTTCCGGGACTAGCGTCTACAATGAGCAGTTCTTC. The encoded protein is CASSDFSGTSVYNEQFF. The chain joins TRBV2 to TRBJ2-1; 10 nucleotides agree with TRBD2. CDR3 length equals 17 residues. Germline CDR1 is SNHLY and CDR2 is FYNNEI. The ends lost 3 bases at V and 3 bases at J; junction bases unmatched: 8. The full variable domain, with the rest looked up from reference TRBV2 and TRBJ2-1, is EPEVTQTPSHQVTQMGQEVILRCVPISNHLYFYWYRQILGQKVEFLVSFYNNEISEKSEIFDDQFSVERPDGSNFTLKIRSTKLEDSAMYFCASSDFSGTSVYNEQFFGPGTRLTVL.

This chain connects TRBV3-1 to TRBJ2-7; D perhaps matches TRBD2 (6 bases). This CDR3 is 13 amino acids long. V was cut by 5 bases and J by 10 bases, with 18 bases left in between. Germline V CDR1 and CDR2: LGHDT, YNNKEL (reference sequence). The CDR3 protein is CASSKGTEEAQYF. CDR3 nucleotide sequence: TGTGCCAGCAGCAAAGGGACTGAAGAGGCCCAGTACTTC.

J is TRBJ2-5 and V is TRBV7-7; perhaps TRBD1 as D (6 bases). This CDR3 region has 13 residues. Germline V gives CDR1 SSHAT, CDR2 FNYEAQ (reference sequence). In nucleotides, the CDR3 is TGTGCTAGCGCCGGACAGCCCCAAGAGACCCAGTACTTC. Its translation is CASAGQPQETQYF.